This is a list of T cell receptor beta chains from one sample in a study of blood T cell repertoires in COVID-19. Clones were read by immunoSEQ multiplex PCR, and TCRdb kept only the in-frame ones, dropping some. The sample holds more than 65,000 clones; about four fifths are singletons and the top ten take approximately 39%. Sequenced material: peripheral blood. The receptor source for this set is a woman between 65 and 79 years old with acute or convalescent COVID-19. Each CDR3 is given with its conserved first and last residue. Each record gives: V gene, J gene, D gene, clone size, CDR3 DNA, CDR3 protein. A D gene is named only where the DNA matches it firmly. Expanded clones are given a class, and other clones once, few, many or no size at all.

V gene: TRBV2
J gene: TRBJ2-2
D gene: NA
clone size: NA
CDR3 DNA: TGTGCCAGCAGTGAAGCAGTAGGGGCCGGGGAGCTGTTTTTT
CDR3 protein: CASSEAVGAGELFF

V gene: TRBV5-1
J gene: TRBJ2-7
D gene: TRBD2
clone size: NA
CDR3 DNA: TGCGCCAGCAGCTTGAACGCGGGAGCGTACGAGCAGTACTTC
CDR3 protein: CASSLNAGAYEQYF

V gene: TRBV7-9
J gene: TRBJ2-2
D gene: TRBD1
clone size: NA
CDR3 DNA: TGTGCCAGCAGCCCGGGACAGAGCACCGGGGAGCTGTTTTTT
CDR3 protein: CASSPGQSTGELFF

V gene: TRBV7-3
J gene: TRBJ2-1
D gene: TRBD2
clone size: NA
CDR3 DNA: TGTGCCAGCAGCGTACTAGCGGGAGGAAGGGGCTACAATGAGCAGTTCTTC
CDR3 protein: CASSVLAGGRGYNEQFF

V gene: TRBV9
J gene: TRBJ1-2
D gene: NA
clone size: few
CDR3 DNA: TGTGCCAGCAGCGTTGACAGGAACTATGGCTACACCTTC
CDR3 protein: CASSVDRNYGYTF

V gene: TRBV6-1
J gene: TRBJ1-5
D gene: TRBD1
clone size: NA
CDR3 DNA: TGTGCCAGCAGTGAACAACCAGCCGACAGGGGGTTTCAGCCCCAGCATTTT
CDR3 protein: CASSEQPADRGFQPQHF

V gene: TRBV6-4
J gene: TRBJ2-2
D gene: NA
clone size: NA
CDR3 DNA: TGTGCCAGCAGTGAAGGACAGAACACCGGGGAGCTGTTTTTT
CDR3 protein: CASSEGQNTGELFF

V gene: TRBV14
J gene: TRBJ1-4
D gene: NA
clone size: NA
CDR3 DNA: TGTGCCAGCAGCCAACCGGGACTCTTGGAAAAACTGTTTTTT
CDR3 protein: CASSQPGLLEKLFF

V gene: TRBV19
J gene: TRBJ1-2
D gene: NA
clone size: NA
CDR3 DNA: TGTGCCAGTAGTGTCCCGCGGGCTCTCTATGGCTACACCTTC
CDR3 protein: CASSVPRALYGYTF

V gene: TRBV5-8
J gene: TRBJ1-1
D gene: NA
clone size: NA
CDR3 DNA: TGTGCCAGCAGCCTAACCAACACTGAAGCTTTCTTT
CDR3 protein: CASSLTNTEAFF

V gene: TRBV7-8
J gene: TRBJ1-6
D gene: NA
clone size: NA
CDR3 DNA: TGTGCCAGCAGCTTAGGTAGTAGGGGCCAATCACCCCTCCACTTT
CDR3 protein: CASSLGSRGQSPLHF

V gene: TRBV2
J gene: TRBJ2-3
D gene: TRBD2
clone size: NA
CDR3 DNA: TGTGCCAGCAGTGGGGGACTAGCGGGCTCAGATACGCAGTATTTT
CDR3 protein: CASSGGLAGSDTQYF

V gene: TRBV6-2/TRBV6-3
J gene: TRBJ2-3
D gene: TRBD2
clone size: NA
CDR3 DNA: TGTGCCAGCAGTTACTCCGGGGGGGAACTGTCAGATACGCAGTATTTT
CDR3 protein: CASSYSGGELSDTQYF

V gene: TRBV2
J gene: TRBJ2-3
D gene: NA
clone size: NA
CDR3 DNA: TGTGCCAGCAGTGATTGGGGGCGGACAGATACGCAGTATTTT
CDR3 protein: CASSDWGRTDTQYF

V gene: TRBV10-3
J gene: TRBJ2-1
D gene: TRBD2
clone size: medium-sized
CDR3 DNA: TGTGCCACCAGGGACTACCGTGAGCAGTTCTTC
CDR3 protein: CATRDYREQFF

V gene: TRBV6-6
J gene: TRBJ2-5
D gene: NA
clone size: NA
CDR3 DNA: TGTGCCCTGGAGGACTATACGGGGACCCAGTACTTC
CDR3 protein: CALEDYTGTQYF

V gene: TRBV19
J gene: TRBJ2-2
D gene: NA
clone size: NA
CDR3 DNA: TGTGCCAGTCGGGAAGGAGCCGGGGAGCTGTTTTTT
CDR3 protein: CASREGAGELFF

V gene: TRBV7-2
J gene: TRBJ2-2
D gene: TRBD1
clone size: NA
CDR3 DNA: TGTGCCAGCAGCTACAGGCGGACAGGGTCGGGCGGGGAGCTGTTTTTT
CDR3 protein: CASSYRRTGSGGELFF

V gene: TRBV5-8
J gene: TRBJ1-2
D gene: NA
clone size: NA
CDR3 DNA: TGTGCCAGCAGCCCGGGTTGGGTTTATGGCTACACCTTC
CDR3 protein: CASSPGWVYGYTF

V gene: TRBV4-2
J gene: TRBJ2-7
D gene: TRBD2
clone size: NA
CDR3 DNA: TGTGCCAGCAGCCGGGACTCTAGAGGACTAGCGGGAGGGCAGCAGTACTTC
CDR3 protein: CASSRDSRGLAGGQQYF

V gene: TRBV4-2
J gene: TRBJ2-5
D gene: TRBD1
clone size: NA
CDR3 DNA: TGTGCCAGCAGCCTCGAACAGGGGGGTCAAGAGACCCAGTACTTC
CDR3 protein: CASSLEQGGQETQYF

V gene: TRBV9
J gene: TRBJ2-7
D gene: NA
clone size: NA
CDR3 DNA: TGTGCCAGCAGCGCGTATAGCGGCCCTCGTTACGAGCAGTACTTC
CDR3 protein: CASSAYSGPRYEQYF

V gene: TRBV7-9
J gene: TRBJ2-3
D gene: TRBD2
clone size: NA
CDR3 DNA: TGTGCCAGCAGCCGGACTAGCGGGAGCTCTGATACGCAGTATTTT
CDR3 protein: CASSRTSGSSDTQYF

V gene: TRBV5-8
J gene: TRBJ2-7
D gene: NA
clone size: NA
CDR3 DNA: TGTGCCAGCAGCTTTATGGAGATTGAGGGATCCGAGCAGTACTTC
CDR3 protein: CASSFMEIEGSEQYF

V gene: TRBV4-1
J gene: TRBJ2-1
D gene: TRBD1
clone size: NA
CDR3 DNA: TGCGCCAGCAGCCAAGTTGTCGGACAGGGGACGGAGCAGTTCTTC
CDR3 protein: CASSQVVGQGTEQFF

V gene: TRBV5-1
J gene: TRBJ2-1
D gene: NA
clone size: NA
CDR3 DNA: TGCGCCAGCACTGGGGAGAACGAGCAGTTCTTC
CDR3 protein: CASTGENEQFF

V gene: TRBV3-1/TRBV3-2
J gene: TRBJ1-4
D gene: NA
clone size: NA
CDR3 DNA: TGTGCCAGCAGCCAAGATGGGGGGGCGCAAGTAAAACTGTTTTTT
CDR3 protein: CASSQDGGAQVKLFF

V gene: TRBV15
J gene: TRBJ1-6
D gene: TRBD1
clone size: NA
CDR3 DNA: TGTGCCACCTCGGACAGGGACAATTCACCCCTCCACTTT
CDR3 protein: CATSDRDNSPLHF